Listed below are T cell receptor beta chains from one sample, sequenced in a study of T cell changes during pregnancy in multiple sclerosis. Produced via immunoSEQ multiplex PCR; TCRdb's table is partial and in-frame only. The sample lists 130,000 or so clones, 90% to 96% occurring once. The sequenced sample was peripheral blood, obtained after pregnancy. These receptors came from a female donor with multiple sclerosis, enrolled in a pregnancy study. Both conserved end residues are part of each CDR3. D genes are given only for firm matches. Where a row states a size, it is once, few, many or the class of an expanded clone; other rows omit it.

-	TRBV2	TRBJ2-3	-	TGTGCCAGCCAACTTGGGGGCGGGAGTCCGACAGATACGCAGTATTTT	CASQLGGGSPTDTQYF
-	TRBV29-1	TRBJ2-5	TRBD2	TGCAGCGTCCTAGGCGGGGGCCAAGAGACCCAGTACTTC	CSVLGGGQETQYF
-	TRBV5-4	TRBJ1-2	TRBD1	TGTGCCAGCAGCCCGCCGGGACAGACCTATGGCTACACCTTC	CASSPPGQTYGYTF
-	TRBV6-6	TRBJ2-3	-	TGTGCCAGCAGTTATATAGGAGGGAATACGCAGTATTTT	CASSYIGGNTQYF
-	TRBV14	TRBJ2-2	TRBD2	TGTGCCAGCAGCCCTTGGACTATTAGCGGGAGGGCCTGGGACACCGGGGAGCTGTTTTTT	CASSPWTISGRAWDTGELFF
-	TRBV20-1	TRBJ2-7	-	TGCAGTGCTAGAGGTTACTACGAGCAGTACTTC	CSARGYYEQYF
-	TRBV5-1	TRBJ2-7	-	TGCGCCAGCAGCTTACAGGACTACGAGCAGTACTTC	CASSLQDYEQYF
-	TRBV7-9	TRBJ2-1	TRBD2	TGTGCCAGCAGCTTAGGAGGACTAGCGGGGACCTACAATGAGCAGTTCTTC	CASSLGGLAGTYNEQFF
once	TRBV7-8	TRBJ1-2	-	TGTGCCAGCAGCTTAGAGCACGGGGACTATGGCTACACCTTC	CASSLEHGDYGYTF
-	TRBV19	TRBJ1-1	-	TGTGCCAGTAGCCTCAGAATGAACACTGAAGCTTTCTTT	CASSLRMNTEAFF
once	TRBV6-5	TRBJ1-4	-	TGTGCCAGCAGTTACTCGGGCAGGGTAGAGGAAAAACTGTTTTTT	CASSYSGRVEEKLFF
-	TRBV28	TRBJ1-2	TRBD1	TGTGCCAGCAGTTCCTCGGGACAGGGAATTTTCGGCTACACCTTC	CASSSSGQGIFGYTF
-	TRBV6-1	TRBJ2-3	TRBD1	TGTGCCGGCAGTGAAGCAAACAGGGGGCTATCGGATACGCAGTATTTT	CAGSEANRGLSDTQYF
-	TRBV5-1	TRBJ1-2	TRBD1	TGCGCCAGCAGCTTGATGCCGACAGGGATTAACTATGGCTACACCTTC	CASSLMPTGINYGYTF
-	TRBV7-8	TRBJ1-3	-	TGTGCCAGCAGCCGCGACACCGAAGGAGGAAACACCATATATTTT	CASSRDTEGGNTIYF
-	TRBV7-6	TRBJ2-4	-	TGTGCCAGCCGTACTGGGCCTATAGCCAAAAACATTCAGTACTTC	CASRTGPIAKNIQYF
once	TRBV5-1	TRBJ2-1	-	TGCGCCAGCAGCTTGACCCTAGGCCTGAACAATGAGCAGTTCTTC	CASSLTLGLNNEQFF
-	TRBV9	TRBJ2-1	TRBD1	TGTGCCAGCAACCCCAAAGGACAGGGGGACTACAATGAGCAGTTCTTC	CASNPKGQGDYNEQFF
-	TRBV5-1	TRBJ2-7	TRBD1	TGCGCCAGCAGCTCGGGACAGGGGACGAAGTACGAGCAGTACTTC	CASSSGQGTKYEQYF
-	TRBV5-1	TRBJ2-3	-	TGCGCCAGCAGCTTGGTCCGGAGCGCAGATACGCAGTATTTT	CASSLVRSADTQYF
-	TRBV7-9	TRBJ1-1	TRBD1	TGTGCCAGCAGTCGGACAGGGTCGGTTTCTGAAGCTTTCTTT	CASSRTGSVSEAFF
once	TRBV6-1	TRBJ1-5	TRBD1	TGTGCCAGCAGTGAGGGACAGGATCAGCCCCAGCATTTT	CASSEGQDQPQHF
-	TRBV6-1	TRBJ1-2	TRBD1	TGTGCCAGCACAGGATCAGGGGGCTATGGCTACACCTTC	CASTGSGGYGYTF
-	TRBV9	TRBJ2-7	-	TGTGCCAGCAGCGTGGGGGGAAGCTCCTACGAGCAGTACTTC	CASSVGGSSYEQYF
-	TRBV5-1	TRBJ2-7	TRBD1	TGCGCCAGCAGCTTGGACAGGGGGCGGTCTCGCTCCTACGAGCAGTACTTC	CASSLDRGRSRSYEQYF
-	TRBV5-4	TRBJ2-1	-	TGTGCCAGCAGCCTGGGATTAGCGCAGACTAATGAGCAGTTCTTC	CASSLGLAQTNEQFF
-	TRBV5-1	TRBJ2-3	TRBD1	TGCGCCAGCAGCTTTTGGACAGGGGTCACAGATACGCAGTATTTT	CASSFWTGVTDTQYF
-	TRBV28	TRBJ2-7	TRBD1	TGTGCCAGCAGTTGGGACAGCTCTTACTACGAGCAGTACTTC	CASSWDSSYYEQYF
-	TRBV10-3	TRBJ2-3	TRBD1	TGTGCCATGTCGGGACAGGGGAGGACAGATACGCAGTATTTT	CAMSGQGRTDTQYF
-	TRBV7-8	TRBJ2-7	TRBD2	TGTGCCAGCAGCGCCGCCAGGGGTAGCGGGAGCTTGGGGGGCGAGCAGTACTTC	CASSAARGSGSLGGEQYF
-	TRBV15	TRBJ2-5	-	TGTGCCACCAGCAGAGATGGTCGGTTTGGAGAGACCCAGTACTTC	CATSRDGRFGETQYF
-	TRBV4-3	TRBJ2-1	-	TGCGCCAGCAGCCACGACAGCAGCTCCTACAATGAGCAGTTCTTC	CASSHDSSSYNEQFF
-	TRBV5-1	TRBJ2-7	-	TGCGCCAGCAGCGAGGGACTCGGCACCTACGAGCAGTACTTC	CASSEGLGTYEQYF
-	TRBV28	TRBJ1-2	-	TGTGCCAGCAGCTCATACAGGGCCTACACCTTC	CASSSYRAYTF
-	TRBV14	TRBJ2-2	TRBD2	TGTGCCAGCAGCCAAGGACTAGCGGGACTGAACACCGGGGAGCTGTTTTTT	CASSQGLAGLNTGELFF
-	TRBV30	TRBJ2-5	TRBD2	TGTGCCTGGAGTGAGGGACTAGCGGGAGTTCGGGAGACCCAGTACTTC	CAWSEGLAGVRETQYF
-	TRBV5-4	TRBJ2-7	TRBD2	TGTGCCAGCAGCCGGACTAGCGGGAGGTCCTACGAGCAGTACTTC	CASSRTSGRSYEQYF
-	TRBV29-1	TRBJ2-7	-	TGCAGCGTGGAGGGGGGGACCTACGAGCAGTACTTC	CSVEGGTYEQYF
-	TRBV19	TRBJ2-1	-	TGTGCCAGTAGTATAGGGTCCTGGGCGGGCCGCTCCTACAATGAGCAGTTCTTC	CASSIGSWAGRSYNEQFF
-	TRBV7-9	TRBJ2-1	-	TGTGCCAGCAGCTTAGCACAGGGTGGCTCCTACAATGAGCAGTTCTTC	CASSLAQGGSYNEQFF
-	TRBV10-3	TRBJ1-2	-	TGTGCCATCAGTGCTCGGGATGGGGGCTACACCTTC	CAISARDGGYTF
-	TRBV7-9	TRBJ2-7	-	TGTGCCAGCAAGGTTTCAGGAGAGGGCTACGAGCAGTACTTC	CASKVSGEGYEQYF
-	TRBV15	TRBJ1-3	-	TGTGCCACCCGGGGAGTCGAAAACACCATATATTTT	CATRGVENTIYF
-	TRBV4-1	TRBJ2-1	TRBD2	TGCGCCAGCAGCCAAGACCAAGGGGAAACTAGCGCCGACTACAATGAGCAGTTCTTC	CASSQDQGETSADYNEQFF
-	TRBV4-1	TRBJ2-5	-	TGCGCCAGCAGCCAAGATGAGGGATACCAAGAGACCCAGTACTTC	CASSQDEGYQETQYF
-	TRBV6-5	TRBJ2-7	TRBD1	TGTGCCAGCAGTTACTCCCGGGACAGATACTACGAGCAGTACTTC	CASSYSRDRYYEQYF
-	TRBV7-2	TRBJ2-5	TRBD2	TGTGCCAGCAGCTTATCCGCGGGAGACCCAAGAGGGACCCAGTACTTC	CASSLSAGDPRGTQYF
-	TRBV19	TRBJ2-6	-	TGTGCCAGTAGTATATCTTGGGCCAGGACTGGGGCCAACGTCCTGACTTTC	CASSISWARTGANVLTF
-	TRBV7-9	TRBJ2-7	-	TGTGCCAGCAGCTTACAGACCTACGAGCAGTACTTC	CASSLQTYEQYF
-	TRBV7-8	TRBJ1-2	TRBD1	TGTGCCAGCAGCTTAGCAGCCCTCGGGACAGGATCTAACTATGGCTACACCTTC	CASSLAALGTGSNYGYTF
-	TRBV19	TRBJ2-1	-	TGTGCCAGTACCTCGCGGGACTCCAGCTCCTACAATGAGCAGTTCTTC	CASTSRDSSSYNEQFF
-	TRBV4-1	TRBJ2-7	TRBD2	TGCGCCAGCAGCTCCGGGACTAGGTCAGGTGAGCAGTACTTC	CASSSGTRSGEQYF
-	TRBV25-1	TRBJ2-3	-	TGTGCCAGCAGTGAATTAATTCGTCAGGGTTTGGGCACAGATACGCAGTATTTT	CASSELIRQGLGTDTQYF
-	TRBV18	TRBJ1-2	-	TGTGCCAGCTCACCATTAGACAGGTCCTATGGCTACACCTTC	CASSPLDRSYGYTF
-	TRBV6-1	TRBJ2-2	-	TGTGCCAGCACCGTGGGAGTCGGCACCGGGGAGCTGTTTTTT	CASTVGVGTGELFF